Reported below is one TCR beta chain. The sample comes from a study of cytomegalovirus exposure and HLA in healthy donors. Primers: 60 Vbeta forward and 13 Jbeta reverse. Here immunoSEQ multiplex PCR was the method, and the copy in TCRdb shows in-frame clones only, minus some. Of nearly 200,000 clones in the sample, roughly 77% were seen once. The TCR sequence derives from a male donor in good health and CMV-seropositive. Sequencing used PBMCs.

Here the CDR3 reads CASSQLGQGSSPLHF. Here the CDR3 DNA reads TGCGCCAGCAGCCAACTGGGACAGGGGAGCTCACCCCTCCACTTT. The genes are TRBV4-1 and TRBJ1-6; TRBD1 matches 10 bases. V shed 2 bases, J shed 10 bases, and the junction held 5 bases outside the gene matches. Germline CDR1 is MGHRA and CDR2 is YSYEKL. This CDR3 region has 15 residues.